Below, 13 T cell receptor beta chains from the same sample are listed, as sequenced in a study of CD4+ T cells in melanoma. Sequencing was performed with immunoSEQ multiplex PCR; in TCRdb, only in-frame clones are kept and a portion is missing. Among around 20,000 clones listed, approximately 83% were seen once. Sequencing was done on a sample of cells from a culture (not recorded whether cultured in vitro). These receptors were obtained from a human donor with melanoma.

This clone has just one count. This sequence joins TRBV29-1 and TRBJ1-2; weak D call: TRBD1 (6 bases). Trimming stripped 4 bases from V and 5 bases from J, with 11 bases between. This CDR3 contains 12 residues. Germline assignment: CDR1 SQVTM and CDR2 ANQGSEA. In DNA form, the CDR3 reads TGCAGCGTTGTCATGAGGGGGTATGGCTACACCTTC. This encodes CSVVMRGYGYTF.

This chain connects TRBV6-1 to TRBJ1-2, with TRBD1 identical over 8 bases. In germline, CDR1 is MNHNS, CDR2 SASEGT. The junction had 8 bases not matched to a gene; V was cut back by 6 bases and J by 8 bases. The CDR3 is made up of 13 amino acids. The CDR3 spells CASSDRGRDGYTF. As DNA, the CDR3 is TGTGCCAGCAGCGACAGGGGAAGGGACGGCTACACCTTC.

The rearrangement uses TRBV5-5 and TRBJ2-2; a weak D match, TRBD2 (6 bases). The V gene lost 3 bases and the J gene lost 1 base, with 10 bases spanning the gap. The CDR3 loop spans 15 amino acids. CDR1 is SGHKS, CDR2 YYEKEE, per germline (reference sequence). The DNA for the CDR3 is TGTGCCAGCAGCTGGGGGACTGGGAACACCGGGGAGCTGTTTTTT. Translation: CASSWGTGNTGELFF.

The chain joins TRBV5-8 to TRBJ2-7; D is unresolved. CDR3 length equals 13 residues. CDR1 SGHTS and CDR2 YDEGEE come from the germline V gene. Deletions cut 0 bases from V and 7 bases from J, with 11 bases between. CDR3 loop: CASSLGRQREQYF. The CDR3 DNA reads as TGTGCCAGCAGCTTGGGGCGTCAGAGGGAGCAGTACTTC.

The chain recombines TRBV6-6 with TRBJ1-1; D gene uncertain. The germline gives CDR1 MNHNY, CDR2 SVGAGI (reference sequence). V was pared by 9 bases and J by 1 base, with 15 bases between. The CDR3 totals 14 residues. The CDR3 DNA follows: TGTGCCAGTCGACCGGGAGCCCGGAACACTGAAGCTTTCTTT. Translation: CASRPGARNTEAFF.

The chain combines TRBV5-6 with TRBJ1-1; D not resolved. The CDR3 is 14 amino acids. The ends were cut back, 4 bases at V and 3 bases at J, with 13 bases in the middle. Germline lookup yields CDR1 SGHDT and CDR2 YYEEEE. DNA of the CDR3: TGTGCCAGCAGCCCCGCCCCCGGGGACACTGAAGCTTTCTTT. Translation: CASSPAPGDTEAFF.

The chain recombines TRBV11-2 with TRBJ1-6; tentatively, D is TRBD1 (5 bases). Germline V gene lookup returns CDR1 SGHAT and CDR2 FQNNGV. V lost 5 bases and J lost 7, with 18 bases in between. There are 16 residues in the CDR3. The CDR3 nucleotides read TGTGCCAGCAGCGCTATCCGGGGACCACGGAATTCACCCCTCCACTTT. This encodes CASSAIRGPRNSPLHF.

J is TRBJ1-1 and V is TRBV2, with D uncertain. CDR1 SNHLY and CDR2 FYNNEI come from the germline V gene. The CDR3 consists of 13 residues. V dropped 5 bases and J dropped 6 bases, with 13 bases sitting between them. The DNA of the CDR3 is TGTGCCAGCAGTCCGCGACCCGAGTCTGAAGCTTTCTTT. Its translation is CASSPRPESEAFF.

The chain combines TRBV2 with TRBJ2-1, with D possibly TRBD2 on 6 matching bases. CDR3 length: 12 residues. Germline V CDR1 and CDR2: SNHLY, FYNNEI. Trimming pared 3 bases from V and 6 bases from J, leaving 6 bases between. DNA for the CDR3: TGTGCCAGCAGTGAGACTAGCAATGAGCAGTTCTTC. Translation: CASSETSNEQFF.

This clone has only one observation. The chain couples TRBV5-1 to TRBJ1-4, with D maybe TRBD1 (6 bases). Germline-derived CDR1 and CDR2 are SGHRS and YFSETQ. The CDR3 covers 17 residues. V was trimmed by 4 bases and J by 1 base, leaving 17 bases between them. This CDR3 is CASSPRGGRRTNEKLFF. The CDR3 bases are TGCGCCAGCAGCCCGAGGGGGGGGAGGAGAACTAATGAAAAACTGTTTTTT.

The V call is TRBV7-8, the J call TRBJ2-7; D unclear. The CDR3 loop spans 13 amino acids. V was trimmed by 5 bases and J by 4 bases, leaving 12 bases between them. The germline gives CDR1 SGHVS, CDR2 FQNEAQ. CDR3 loop: CASSPTIRYEQYF. The CDR3 DNA follows: TGTGCCAGCAGCCCTACGATCCGGTACGAGCAGTACTTC.

The chain uses TRBV6-5 and TRBJ1-2; D gene unclear. Trimming stripped 6 bases from V and 0 bases from J, with 8 bases between. CDR1 is MNHEY, CDR2 SVGAGI, per germline. The CDR3 loop spans 13 amino acids. CDR3 protein: CASRDNSNYGYTF. The CDR3 DNA reads as TGTGCCAGCAGGGATAATTCTAACTATGGCTACACCTTC.

This clone was recorded once. The chain joins TRBV11-2 to TRBJ1-2; tentatively, D is TRBD1 (6 bases). Trimming left V 5 bases short and J 2 bases short, with 15 bases between. This CDR3 has 15 amino acids. Germline V lookup: CDR1 SGHAT, CDR2 FQNNGV. The CDR3 DNA sequence: TGTGCCAGCAGCGCGTCCCAGGGGAAAAACTATGGCTACACCTTC. Encoded protein: CASSASQGKNYGYTF.